This paragraph covers one T cell receptor beta chain sequence. Its specificity is not known. Expressed TCRB transcripts got sequenced, as all isolated RNA was reverse transcribed. Only in-frame clones appear in the TCRdb table, and some are missing; sequencing was by immunoSEQ multiplex PCR. The top ten hold more than 0.09% of the sample, which has about 650,000 clones, over 10% seen once. The germline gives CDR1 MNHEY, CDR2 SMNVEV (reference sequence). The CDR3 is 14 residues long. V gave up 5 bases and J gave up 15 bases, with 20 bases separating them. The data are from a study of beta chain features in type 1 diabetes. Study-wide context: Analysis included over 90 million sorted cells drawn from all samples.

Study-level points and caveats: Compared to healthy donors, patients appeared to have naive, central memory and Treg TCRB repertoires that were more alike. When Type 1 diabetes patients were examined, their TCRB CDR3s proved moderately but significantly shorter in all four CD4+ subsets. A definitive answer on HLA type influencing TCRB rearrangement was not reached here.

CD45RO/CCR7/CD25/CD127/CD95/CD27 staining was used to isolate CD4+ naive, central memory, regulatory and stem cell-like memory cells by sorting. Sequencing used naive CD4+ T cells from blood. This clonotype originated in a man between 25 and 39 years old with type 1 diabetes. This chain uses TRBV27 with TRBJ1-6; D is undetermined. CDR3 sequence reads: CASSIPGTSGFLHF. DNA for the CDR3: TGTGCCAGCAGTATCCCGGGCACGTCGGGGTTCCTCCACTTT.